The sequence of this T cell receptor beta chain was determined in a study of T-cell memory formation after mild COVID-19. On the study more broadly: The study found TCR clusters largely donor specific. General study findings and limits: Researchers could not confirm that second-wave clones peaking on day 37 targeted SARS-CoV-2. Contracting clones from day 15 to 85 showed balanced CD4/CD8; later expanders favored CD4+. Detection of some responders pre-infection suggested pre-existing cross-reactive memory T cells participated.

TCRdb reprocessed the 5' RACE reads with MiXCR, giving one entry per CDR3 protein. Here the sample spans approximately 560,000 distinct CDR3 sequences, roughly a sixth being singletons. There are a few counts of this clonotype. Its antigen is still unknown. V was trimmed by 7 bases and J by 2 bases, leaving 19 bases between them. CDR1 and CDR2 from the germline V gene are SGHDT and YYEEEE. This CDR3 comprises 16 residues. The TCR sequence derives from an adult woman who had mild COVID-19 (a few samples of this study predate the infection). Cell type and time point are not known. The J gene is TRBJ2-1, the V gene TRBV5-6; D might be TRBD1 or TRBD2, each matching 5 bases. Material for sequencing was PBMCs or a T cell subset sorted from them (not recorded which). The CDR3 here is CASGAGAPKTYNEQFF. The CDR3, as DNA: TGTGCCAGCGGAGCCGGGGCCCCAAAGACCTACAATGAGCAGTTCTTC.